This T cell receptor (beta chain) came from a study of blood T cell repertoires in COVID-19. Trimming cost V 6 bases and J 4 bases; bases outside gene matches: 3. This CDR3 is 13 amino acids long. Germline assignment: CDR1 MDHEN and CDR2 SYDVKM. In the original analysis: Estimation of nucleated cell counts was performed using reference gene primer amplification. Only in-frame clones appear in the TCRdb table, and some are missing; sequencing was by immunoSEQ multiplex PCR. V and J calls and clone size are as listed in that table; D and trimming were resolved from the DNA. This repertoire shows roughly 570,000 clones, 85% to 90% found once; its top ten account for under 8.5%.

The chain is built from TRBV28 and TRBJ2-1; 7 positions match TRBD2. The TCR originated in a woman in her forties or fifties with COVID-19, enrolled during active disease. The sample was peripheral blood. The DNA of the CDR3 is TGTGCCAGCAGCCCCGGGGGGTACAATGAGCAGTTCTTC. Translated, it gives CASSPGGYNEQFF.